This T cell receptor (beta chain) derives from a study of cytomegalovirus exposure and HLA in healthy donors (dated by TCRdb to 2016 to 2017). General notes on the study: An earlier analysis of approximately 550 of the donors reported about 250 Gb of sequence data and roughly 110 million unique TCR beta sequences from approximately 180 million T cells. An early release that covered some 640 HLA-typed donors contained around 330 gigabases of sequencing data and tens of millions of unique TCR sequences. Of the 398 genotyped donors, 81% fell in the genetic ancestry cluster associated with self-reported Caucasian donors. The study aimed to test whether signatures of past pathogen exposure could be identified by cataloging public T cell receptors. Using immunosequencing, the study profiled T cell repertoires from approximately 700 subjects and related those repertoires to cytomegalovirus serostatus. In addition to the first cohort of about 650 subjects, a separate validation cohort of over 90 different subjects was used. To predict cytomegalovirus infection status, the study brought together high-throughput TCR immunosequencing, statistical association of individual TCRs with disease status, and machine learning. In a later analysis, previously published TCR beta repertoires from fewer than 750 donors were re-analyzed and high-resolution HLA genotyping was added so that TCR occurrence patterns could be studied. Rather than using new phenotypic data, the later analysis identified candidate immune exposures from TCR beta sequences and from how often those sequences occurred across donors. An earlier analysis of approximately 580 of the donors used high-throughput TCR beta sequencing to judge whether each TCR beta V gene segment behaved as functional or pseudogenic. Donor age, sex, ethnicity and CMV serostatus were collected together with the repertoire data. In a later genetic analysis, genome-wide SNP genotypes for about 65% of the roughly 670 donors were used, and that subset was treated as a discovery cohort. All discovery cohort repertoires had been generated using a single sequencing platform. Both class I and class II loci were covered by HLA typing, at four-digit resolution. Typing coverage differed by locus: A, B, C, DRB1 and DQB1 were typed in about 629-640 donors, DQA1 in about 560, DPA1 in some 610, and DPB1 in 450 to 480. Several DR-DQ haplotypes were handled as single units for association and clustering, since linkage in the cohort was strong. Among some 400 genotyped donors of the cohort, an average of around 240,000 unique TCR beta nucleotide sequences were sequenced per donor, around 18% of them non-productive. Study-wide conclusions, independent of this receptor: Because counts were too low, 15 to 20 rarely observed V segments, including chromosome 9 orphons, were excluded from the earlier analysis of some 540 of the donors. A few of the identified cytomegalovirus-associated TCR beta chains were confirmed in vitro to be specific for cytomegalovirus antigens. Across donors, most TCR sequences were observed very rarely, whereas some public TCRs were present in many individuals. Presence/absence analyses assumed roughly uniform sequencing depth across donors, an assumption that may not hold. Linkage disequilibrium might explain the correlated functional status among segregating V segments, but an unknown experimental factor could not be ruled out. Because HLA typing was unavailable for some donors at each locus, only the typed subset was used in association tests. A later analysis reported that several top co-occurrence clusters appeared linked to parvovirus B19, influenza, CMV and Epstein-Barr virus. In a later analysis, the rate of TCR association differed among HLA loci, with DRB1 alleles having the most associated TCRs and HLA-C alleles having the fewest. V-gene and J-gene trimming of TCR beta chains was associated with a missense DCLRE1C variant in a later genetic analysis, and the association was replicated in an independent cohort. The authors suggested that the approach could potentially be generalized to other disease states and immunological phenotypes. Immune exposure information for the cohort was limited to CMV serostatus. An earlier analysis of approximately 530 of the donors showed that most TCR beta V segments appeared in productive rearrangements either about 87% or about 30% of the time, which broadly matched IMGT annotations. A cluster of highly shared sequence variants was judged likely to represent a technical artifact of the sequencing pipeline. A further reported finding was that TCR beta sequences accurately predicted the HLA-A and HLA-B alleles for most subjects in the first cohort. Some IMGT-functional V segments, including TRBV6-2 and TRBV6-3, could not be distinguished by the 87-base-pair reads and were therefore excluded. The study listed 150 to 200 TCR beta chains as associated with cytomegalovirus. In this cohort, only TCR beta chains were sequenced, and detectable features were limited by the absence of alpha or paired-chain data. A later analysis associated approximately 17,000 TCR beta sequences with specific HLA alleles at a false discovery rate of 0.05. A later analysis found that most CMV-associated TCR beta chains appeared HLA-restricted, with HLA associations seemingly driven largely by CMV exposure. In a later genetic analysis, fewer N-insertions in productive TCRs were reported among donors in an Asian-associated ancestry cluster than the roughly 710-donor mean. When HLA alleles, especially DR and DQ, strongly co-occurred, attributing TCR associations to individual alleles was difficult. The classifier was reported to diagnose cytomegalovirus status with high specificity and sensitivity in both the original cohort and the validation cohort. A later analysis found that HLA-associated TCR beta chains were more clonally expanded and had lower generation probabilities than equally common non-associated chains.

Libraries were built with the immunoSEQ multiplex PCR assay. A mixture of 60 forward primers for TCR Vbeta segments and 13 reverse primers for TCR Jbeta segments was used in the multiplex PCR. The CDR3 region of rearranged TCR beta genes was amplified from genomic DNA by a multiplex PCR assay. The Illumina HiSeq System was used to sequence the amplified TCR beta libraries as 87-base-pair reads. For the original study's pipeline: A later analysis counted tens of millions of unique TCR beta chains across the 666 repertoires, and some 12 million of these chains were shared by at least two donors. Raw reads were error-corrected and collapsed into unique sequences by a nearest-neighbor algorithm in which closely related sequences were merged to remove PCR and sequencing errors. CDR3 sequences were aligned to IMGT reference sequences to assign V, D and J gene segments. Each retained sequence needed at least a six-nucleotide match to both a V gene segment and a J gene segment. A rearrangement was called productive if the CDR3 had no stop codons and remained in frame with V and J, and every other rearrangement was called non-productive. Following IMGT convention, CDR3 was defined as the stretch from the second conserved V-encoded cysteine to the conserved J-encoded phenylalanine. The earlier analysis of some 600 of the donors excluded sequences that lacked an unambiguous match to a single V gene segment. An earlier analysis of several hundred of the donors called V segments functional above 56.7% productive rearrangements and segregating when the between-donor standard deviation exceeded 5%. A statistical classification framework was built for diagnosing cytomegalovirus status from the catalog of TCR beta chain sequences. In a later analysis, V and J genes were assigned by comparing TCR nucleotide sequences against IMGT/GENE-DB human TR gene sequences. A later analysis assigned CDR3 sequences and most-parsimonious VDJ recombination scenarios with the TCRdist pipeline. In a later analysis, each TCR beta chain was defined by its CDR3 amino acid sequence together with its V-gene family, and reads lacking a unique V-gene family were excluded. As a way to deal with suspected cross-contamination and a sequencing artifact, a later analysis dropped 640 or so nucleotide sequences that were highly shared and had low generation probability. A later analysis calculated a clonal expansion index for each public chain from normalized within-repertoire ranks of inferred template counts. Generation probabilities in a later analysis came from a VDJ recombination model fitted to out-of-frame rearrangements, and those results were checked against IGoR. Hypergeometric tests were used in a later analysis to score TCR-TCR, TCR-HLA and TCR-CMV co-occurrence, with a repertoire-size bias correction applied to the TCR pairs. A later analysis estimated false discovery rates by permuting HLA or CMV assignments 20 times. In a later analysis, co-occurring TCRs were grouped using DBSCAN, and TCRdist sequence similarity was added for clustering within HLA-allele-positive subsets. Co-occurrence clustering excluded repertoires with fewer than 30,000 or more than 120,000 public chains, plus five with anomalous nucleotide sharing. This is the immuneACCESS table as TCRdb keeps it, with only in-frame sequences that have V and J called. A part of the clones is gone; compared with another copy, unresolved V genes explain less than half, and the rest is unexplained. That table furnishes V, J and clone size, whereas the DNA furnished D and trimming. The sample records 180,000 or so clones, approximately 80% of which are singletons. The ten largest clones add up to around 1.4% of the sample.

In total, just over 650 healthy bone marrow donors made up the cohort. At the time of sampling, every cohort member was nominally healthy, though immune exposures that went unrecorded were likely present. The donor tested CMV seropositive and was one of the 289 seropositive cohort members. Every donor gave a peripheral blood sample, and the peripheral blood mononuclear cells from that sample were used for TCR beta sequencing. Genomic DNA extraction from the blood cell samples was performed with the Qiagen DNeasy Blood Extraction Kit. Remarks on this clone: No antigen is known for it. No per-base quality is available; no much larger clone lies one base away.

In the germline V gene, CDR1 corresponds to MNHNS and CDR2 to SASEGT. Reading from cysteine to phenylalanine, the CDR3 counts 15 amino acids. CDR3 DNA is the only sequence kept; it has 45 bases, read in frame from the first base. The junction carries 14 bases between V and J, which are trimmed by 5 bases and 0 bases respectively. The chain uses TRBV6-1 and TRBJ2-7; possibly the D gene is TRBD1, per 7 matching bases. The receptor's source is a girl aged 10 to 17 in good health and CMV-seropositive. The sample consisted of PBMCs. The DNA sequence is TGTGCCAGCAGTTCCCGGGGGACAGTCTCCTACGAGCAGTACTTC. The encoded protein is CASSSRGTVSYEQYF.